This TCR beta chain was profiled in a study of blood T cell repertoires in COVID-19. At the level of the study: COVID-19 samples, acute and convalescent, were from the United States, Italy and Spain. T cells, B-cell-depleted T cells, or PBMCs supplied cDNA or gDNA.

Original analysis: Reference gene primer amplification yielded estimated nucleated cell counts. Only in-frame clones appear in the TCRdb table, and some are missing; sequencing was by immunoSEQ multiplex PCR. The D gene and trimming were derived from the DNA, and the V and J assignments and clone size from that table. The sample carries 100,000 to 150,000 clones, approximately 89% recorded once. Germline CDR1 SGHRS, CDR2 YFSETQ. V lost 4 bases, J lost 0 bases, and 9 bases lay in between. There are 14 residues in the CDR3. The source material was peripheral blood. The source of this sequence is a man aged 45 to 65 with acute or convalescent COVID-19. The J gene is TRBJ2-3, the V gene TRBV5-1; maybe TRBD1 (5 bases). In DNA, the CDR3 is TGCGCCAGCAGCGGGGCGTCTAGCACAGATACGCAGTATTTT. Residues: CASSGASSTDTQYF.